This T cell receptor beta chain was sequenced for a study of blood T cell repertoires in COVID-19. Overall study: Acute and convalescent COVID-19 samples came from the United States, Italy and Spain. Nucleic acid was either cDNA or gDNA, and it came from T cells, B-cell-depleted T cells, or PBMCs.

Study processing details: The authors estimated nucleated cell counts from reference gene primer amplification. Data came from immunoSEQ multiplex PCR; TCRdb stores just in-frame clones and leaves some out. Clone size and the V and J calls come from that table; the DNA yielded D and trimming. The table shows about 200,000 clones, with more than 75% occurring only once. The CDR3 consists of 18 residues. V lost 7 bases to trimming and J lost 4 bases; unmatched junction nucleotides: 17. Germline V gives CDR1 ENHRY, CDR2 SYGVKD. Sequencing input: peripheral blood. The chain carries TRBV10-3 and TRBJ2-7; 12 bases line up with TRBD2. This receptor was obtained from a human donor in a cohort sampled during active COVID-19. CDR3 in amino acids: CAITTSRLAGGSTYEQYF. CDR3 bases: TGTGCCATCACCACCTCGCGGCTAGCGGGAGGGTCGACTTACGAGCAGTACTTC.